These 11 T cell receptor beta chains were all obtained from the same sample, sequenced in a study of beta chain features in type 1 diabetes. Study-wide points: For Type 1 diabetes patients, all four CD4+ subsets carried TCRB CDR3s that were moderately but significantly shorter.

Antigens of these TCRs are unknown. Investigators reverse transcribed all isolated RNA, so they sequenced expressed TCRB transcripts. Profiled with immunoSEQ multiplex PCR; TCRdb holds only in-frame clones, not every one. The profile shows about 230,000 clones, under 20% of them singletons. The sequenced material came from naive CD4+ T cells from blood. These TCRs come from a man aged 25 to 40 with type 1 diabetes.

The genes are TRBV4-1 and TRBJ2-1; D is possibly TRBD2 (6 bases). The CDR3 sequence is 15 residues long. Trimming removed 2 bases from V and 4 bases from J, with 12 bases in between. CDR1 is MGHRA and CDR2 is YSYEKL in the germline V gene. The CDR3 DNA sequence: TGCGCCAGCAGCCAATTGGGTGGGAGGTACAATGAGCAGTTCTTC. The encoded protein is CASSQLGGRYNEQFF.

The V gene is TRBV28, the J gene TRBJ2-3; TRBD1 is a possible D gene (6 bases). The CDR3 contains 14 residues. Per germline, CDR1 MDHEN and CDR2 SYDVKM. Trimming took 6 bases from V and 2 from J, leaving 12 bases between them. The chain's CDR3 is CASRQTGITDTQYF. The CDR3 DNA follows: TGTGCCAGCAGACAAACAGGGATCACAGATACGCAGTATTTT.

This chain connects TRBV5-1 to TRBJ2-1, with D uncertain. V dropped 3 bases and J dropped 9 bases, with 16 bases sitting between them. This CDR3 has 14 residues. Germline loops: CDR1 SGHRS, CDR2 YFSETQ. In DNA form, the CDR3 reads TGCGCCAGCAGCTCCCTCCTTAAGTCATCTGAGCAGTTCTTC. Translating it yields CASSSLLKSSEQFF.

To note about this clone: The sample has other DNA sequences that encode this CDR3 too. This chain connects TRBV29-1 to TRBJ2-6; 7 bases fit TRBD1. J gave up 2 bases and V 7 bases, and 2 bases lay outside the gene matches. Germline-derived CDR1 and CDR2 are SQVTM and ANQGSEA. The CDR3 extends over 13 amino acids. The CDR3, as DNA: TGCAGCGGTACAGGGGCTGGGGCCAACGTCCTGACTTTC. It translates to CSGTGAGANVLTF.

To note about this clone: At one end, the junction sequence differs from germline, possibly due to a read error. This chain connects TRBV7-2 to TRBJ2-3; the D call may be TRBD1 or TRBD2 (5 bases each). Germline CDR1 reads SGHTA; CDR2 reads FQGNSA. CDR3 length: 11 amino acids. The CDR3, as DNA: TGTGCCAGCAGCCCCGGGACCCTACTTGTTTTT. Translated: CASSPGTLLVF. Using reference TRBV7-2 and TRBJ2-3 for the parts outside the CDR3, the full variable domain is GAGVSQSPSNKVTEKGKDVELRCDPISGHTALYWYRQSLGQGLEFLIYFQGNSAPDKSGLPSDRFSAERTGGSVSTLTIQRTQQEDSAVYLCASSPGTLLVFGPGTRLTVL.

In this sample, this clone turned up a few times. The gene calls are TRBV9 and TRBJ1-5; D may be TRBD1 (5 bases). Trimming took off 0 bases at V and 3 bases at J, with 7 bases between the two ends. The CDR3 spans 14 residues. CDR1 SGDLS and CDR2 YYNGEE come from the germline V gene. This CDR3 is CASSVEGNNQPQHF. DNA for the CDR3: TGTGCCAGCAGCGTAGAGGGGAACAATCAGCCCCAGCATTTT.

This clone was observed a handful of times. This chain connects TRBV4-3 to TRBJ2-1, with a tentative D call TRBD2 (6 bases). The CDR3 extends over 16 amino acids. CDR1 and CDR2 from the germline V gene are LGHNA and YSLEER. Trimming shortened V by 4 bases and J by 3 bases, and 16 bases separated the two germline ends. The CDR3 protein is CASSPGTQHLYNEQFF. CDR3 nucleotides: TGCGCCAGCAGCCCCGGGACTCAACACCTCTACAATGAGCAGTTCTTC.

This clone has more than one count but fewer than ten. The chain combines TRBV6-6 with TRBJ1-1; the D is unclear. The V and J ends lost 0 bases and 4 bases respectively, with 3 bases between them. The germline CDR1 and CDR2 sequences are MNHNY and SVGAGI (reference sequence). The CDR3 is made up of 12 amino acids. CDR3 coding DNA: TGTGCCAGCAGTTACTCGAGCACTGAAGCTTTCTTT. Amino acid sequence: CASSYSSTEAFF.

The chain links TRBV25-1 to TRBJ2-1; D uncertain. The germline V and J ends were trimmed by 1 base and 5 bases, with 9 bases remaining between them. The germline V gene has CDR1 MGHDK and CDR2 SYGVNS. This CDR3 comprises 14 residues. CDR3 nucleotides: TGTGCCAGCAGTGAATTGAACGAGGACAATGAGCAGTTCTTC. Its translation is CASSELNEDNEQFF.

The V call is TRBV18, the J call TRBJ2-5; 8 bases match TRBD1. V was pared by 4 bases and J by 2 bases, with 6 bases of the junction left unmatched. The CDR3 spans 15 residues. Germline CDR1 reads KGHSH; CDR2 reads LQKENI. CDR3 DNA sequence: TGTGCCAGCTCACGAATACGGGACAGGCAAGAGACCCAGTACTTC. Amino acids: CASSRIRDRQETQYF.

V is TRBV7-2 and J is TRBJ2-5, with 8 nucleotides matching TRBD1. This CDR3 is built from 13 residues. Germline V gene sequence: CDR1 SGHTA, CDR2 FQGNSA. Trimming at V came to 5 bases and at J to 4 bases, leaving 3 bases not matched to a gene. CDR3 DNA: TGTGCCAGCAGCCGTACAGGGGGAGAGACCCAGTACTTC. This translates into CASSRTGGETQYF.